One sample yielded the 22 T cell receptor beta chains listed below, sequenced in a study of cytomegalovirus exposure and HLA in healthy donors. Amplification used 60 Vbeta primers and 13 Jbeta primers. Assay: immunoSEQ multiplex PCR; the TCRdb copy retains only in-frame clones and omits some. The sample includes some 140,000 clones, nearly 80% of them seen just once. The sequenced sample consisted of PBMCs. These receptor sequences come from a young man in good health and CMV-seronegative.

The J gene is TRBJ1-5, the V gene TRBV30, with D maybe TRBD1 (5 bases). The germline V gene encodes CDR1 GTSNPN and CDR2 SVGIG (reference sequence). The CDR3 runs to 12 residues. Trimming took off 3 bases at V and 4 bases at J, with 7 bases between the two ends. The CDR3 DNA follows: TGTGCCTGGAGGACAGTTAATCAGCCCCAGCATTTT. Translating it yields CAWRTVNQPQHF.

The rearrangement links TRBV6-5 to TRBJ2-5; 13 bases agree with TRBD2. The last part of the DNA fits TRBJ2-7 better; the J call may be wrong. In germline, CDR1 is MNHEY, CDR2 SVGAGI. The CDR3 runs to 14 residues. Here the CDR3 DNA reads TGTGCCAGCAGTACTAGCGGGAGGGTCTACGAGCAGTACTTC. Its translation: CASSTSGRVYEQYF.

The rearrangement uses TRBV6-5 and TRBJ2-3; D possibly corresponds to TRBD2 (6 bases). Looked up from germline, CDR1 is MNHEY and CDR2 is SVGAGI. This CDR3 has 13 amino acids. V gave up 7 bases and J gave up 1 base, with 9 bases separating them. The CDR3 DNA sequence: TGTGCCAGCACGCGGGATCGCACAGATACGCAGTATTTT. Translation gives CASTRDRTDTQYF.

This clone was found a few times. The chain has TRBV5-1 and TRBJ1-1; D is uncertain. There are 13 residues in the CDR3. V shed 4 bases and J shed 5 bases, with 12 bases lying between them. Germline V gene data show CDR1 as SGHRS and CDR2 as YFSETQ. The CDR3 region is CASSAGGFTEAFF. For the CDR3, the DNA is TGCGCCAGCAGCGCGGGCGGGTTTACTGAAGCTTTCTTT. The variable domain in full, completed from reference TRBV5-1 and TRBJ1-1, reads KAGVTQTPRYLIKTRGQQVTLSCSPISGHRSVSWYQQTPGQGLQFLFEYFSETQRNKGNFPGRFSGRQFSNSRSEMNVSTLELGDSALYLCASSAGGFTEAFFGQGTRLTVV.

This clone showed up just once. The chain joins TRBV19 to TRBJ1-4, with unresolved D. The V gene lost 0 bases and the J gene lost 8 bases, with 13 bases spanning the gap. This CDR3 region has 15 residues. The V gene's germline CDR1 is LNHDA and CDR2 SQIVND (reference sequence). CDR3 nucleotides: TGTGCCAGTAGTATAGAGACTGCCGAGAGGGAAAAACTGTTTTTT. It encodes CASSIETAEREKLFF.

This rearrangement joins TRBV7-2 to TRBJ2-7, with D possibly being TRBD1 (6 bases). CDR3 length equals 14 residues. Trimming cost V 6 bases and J 0 bases, with 12 bases left between them. CDR1 is SGHTA and CDR2 is FQGNSA in the germline V gene. The CDR3 DNA is TGTGCCAGCAGGCGGACCAGGGGCTCCTACGAGCAGTACTTC. Protein sequence: CASRRTRGSYEQYF.

The genes are TRBV29-1 and TRBJ2-2; perhaps TRBD2 as D (5 bases). Germline V gives CDR1 SQVTM, CDR2 ANQGSEA. The CDR3 consists of 13 residues. Trimming pared 1 base from V and 6 bases from J, leaving 9 bases between. The DNA for the CDR3 is TGCAGCGTTGAAGGGGGAGCTGCCGGGGAGCTGTTTTTT. Protein product: CSVEGGAAGELFF.

The CDR3 loop reads CASRRQLAGGDEQYF. The CDR3 DNA reads as TGTGCCAGCAGACGACAACTAGCGGGAGGGGACGAGCAGTACTTC. The V and J genes are TRBV7-8 and TRBJ2-7; 13 bases fit TRBD2. J lost 5 bases, V lost 6 bases, and 7 bases had no gene match. Germline V CDR1 and CDR2: SGHVS, FQNEAQ. There are 15 residues in the CDR3.

A few counts support this clone. The V and J genes are TRBV4-2 and TRBJ1-2; TRBD1 matches at 8 bases. From germline, CDR1 is LGHNA and CDR2 YNFKEQ. V lost 3 bases to trimming and J lost 8 bases; unmatched junction nucleotides: 11. The CDR3 length is 15 residues. CDR3 region: CASSQVKSGGRGYTF. The CDR3 region has the DNA TGTGCCAGCAGCCAGGTAAAATCAGGGGGCCGAGGCTACACCTTC.

This chain connects TRBV29-1 to TRBJ2-2; possibly TRBD1 for D (5 bases). Trimming shortened V by 7 bases and J by 7 bases, and 13 bases separated the two germline ends. Germline V gene lookup returns CDR1 SQVTM and CDR2 ANQGSEA. CDR3 length equals 12 residues. CDR3 amino acids: CSAVRVDGELFF. The CDR3 nucleotides are TGCAGCGCAGTCAGGGTCGACGGGGAGCTGTTTTTT.

The rearrangement joins TRBV19 to TRBJ2-1; the D is unclear. Between the trimmed V and J ends, which lost 0 bases and 10 bases, there was a span of 13 bases. The CDR3 sequence is 14 residues long. Looked up from germline, CDR1 is LNHDA and CDR2 is SQIVND (reference sequence). In nucleotides, the CDR3 is TGTGCCAGTAGTATAGATTTTCCTAGAGACGAGCAGTTCTTC. Translating gives CASSIDFPRDEQFF. Together with reference TRBV19 and TRBJ2-1, the CDR3 gives the full variable domain: DGGITQSPKYLFRKEGQNVTLSCEQNLNHDAMYWYRQDPGQGLRLIYYSQIVNDFQKGDIAEGYSVSREKKESFPLTVTSAQKNPTAFYLCASSIDFPRDEQFFGPGTRLTVL.

This chain links TRBV5-5 with TRBJ2-7; 8 bases map to TRBD1. J was trimmed by 0 bases and V by 4 bases; bases with no gene match: 9. Germline CDR1 is SGHKS and CDR2 is YYEKEE (reference sequence). This CDR3 contains 16 residues. For the CDR3, the DNA is TGTGCCAGCAGCCCCTTCGGGACAGGCTACTCCTACGAGCAGTACTTC. This translates into CASSPFGTGYSYEQYF.

The chain is built from TRBV28 and TRBJ2-4; TRBD2 is a possible D gene (5 bases). Trimming left V 7 bases short and J 0 bases short, with 13 bases between. The germline V gene encodes CDR1 MDHEN and CDR2 SYDVKM. The length of the CDR3 is 15 residues. The CDR3 sequence: CASIHSGLAKNIQYF. The CDR3 DNA follows: TGTGCCAGCATCCACAGCGGACTAGCCAAAAACATTCAGTACTTC.

The CDR3 DNA follows: TGTGCCAGCAGTGAATATCCCCCCAAATCCAATGAGCAGTTCTTC. This codes for CASSEYPPKSNEQFF. This rearrangement joins TRBV25-1 to TRBJ2-1; no clear D gene. Trimming left V 0 bases short and J 6 bases short, with 12 bases between. Germline lookup yields CDR1 MGHDK and CDR2 SYGVNS. CDR3 length: 15 residues. Based on the CDR3 plus reference TRBV25-1 and TRBJ2-1, the full variable domain is EADIYQTPRYLVIGTGKKITLECSQTMGHDKMYWYQQDPGMELHLIHYSYGVNSTEKGDLSSESTVSRIRTEHFPLTLESARPSHTSQYLCASSEYPPKSNEQFFGPGTRLTVL.

Worth noting for this clone: The sample holds other DNA sequences that translate to the same CDR3. The rearrangement links TRBV30 to TRBJ2-3, with D hard to call. From germline, CDR1 is GTSNPN and CDR2 SVGIG (reference sequence). The V end lost 2 bases, the J end lost 2 bases, and 8 bases lay between the germline ends. This CDR3 contains 13 residues. The CDR3 DNA sequence: TGTGCCTGGAGTCTCTCCGTCACAGATACGCAGTATTTT. The encoded protein is CAWSLSVTDTQYF.

Here the CDR3 reads CASRRTSWNTEAFF. In DNA form, the CDR3 reads TGTGCCAGCAGAAGGACAAGCTGGAACACTGAAGCTTTCTTT. The chain carries TRBV28 and TRBJ1-1; a possible D gene is TRBD1 (5 bases). The germline CDR1 and CDR2 sequences are MDHEN and SYDVKM. Trimming stripped 6 bases from V and 1 base from J, with 12 bases between. The CDR3 totals 14 residues.

A note on this clone: The conserved phenylalanine or tryptophan normally closing the CDR3 is absent here, so this likely arose from a read error. CDR3 coding DNA: TGTGCCAGCAGCCCCACGGTGACTCAGCCCCAGCATCTT. Protein sequence: CASSPTVTQPQHL. V is TRBV7-2 and J is TRBJ1-5, with D unresolved. CDR3 length: 13 residues. CDR1 is SGHTA, CDR2 FQGNSA, per germline. V dropped 5 bases and J dropped 6 bases, with 11 bases sitting between them.

The rearrangement links TRBV6-1 to TRBJ1-3; D might be TRBD1 (6 bases). The V end lost 7 bases, the J end lost 0 bases, and 7 bases lay between the germline ends. Germline CDR1 and CDR2: MNHNS and SASEGT. This CDR3 is built from 13 residues. Written as DNA, the CDR3 is TGTGCCAGCATGGACAGCTCTGGAAACACCATATATTTT. Protein: CASMDSSGNTIYF.

The CDR3 sequence is CASSQGRGAPTPQQFF. The CDR3 region has the DNA TGCGCCAGCAGCCAAGGCCGGGGGGCTCCAACCCCCCAGCAGTTCTTC. This chain uses TRBV4-3 with TRBJ2-1, with D possibly TRBD2 on 7 matching bases. Germline V lookup: CDR1 LGHNA, CDR2 YSLEER. The CDR3 spans 16 residues. Trimming left V 1 base short and J 11 bases short, with 21 bases between.

The rearrangement links TRBV5-1 to TRBJ2-3, with TRBD2 matching over 14 bases. Germline values: CDR1 SGHRS, CDR2 YFSETQ. The V segment lost 4 bases and the J segment 3 bases; nucleotides outside the gene matches: 7. CDR3 length equals 17 residues. The CDR3 here is CASSPGLAGVSTDTQYF. The CDR3 region has the DNA TGCGCCAGCAGCCCGGGACTAGCGGGAGTCAGTACAGATACGCAGTATTTT.

The genes are TRBV19 and TRBJ1-1; D call uncertain. Germline values: CDR1 LNHDA, CDR2 SQIVND (reference sequence). V dropped 5 bases and J dropped 4 bases, with 14 bases sitting between them. CDR3 length: 14 amino acids. The CDR3 DNA reads as TGTGCCAGTAGTTGGGAGGGAACGCGCACTGAAGCTTTCTTT. The encoded protein is CASSWEGTRTEAFF.

The chain combines TRBV6-6 with TRBJ2-5; possible D gene TRBD1, 5 bases. V lost 8 bases, J lost 1 base, and 11 bases lay in between. Germline values: CDR1 MNHNY, CDR2 SVGAGI (reference sequence). The CDR3 runs 13 residues. CDR3 DNA: TGTGCCAGCTGGCCGCAGGGCCAAGAGACCCAGTACTTC. Its translation: CASWPQGQETQYF.